Here is one T cell receptor (beta chain) with its context. Antigen: not known. One end of the junction varies from germline; a read error may be responsible. Additional DNA sequences in this sample encode the identical CDR3. Genomic DNA from each subset was divided evenly over several immunoSEQ plates. Method: immunoSEQ multiplex PCR; TCRdb's copy keeps in-frame clones and lacks some. This sample carries about 470,000 clones, about 85% of them seen once, and the ten largest clones take 13%. All donors were healthy HIV-negative adults lacking recent acute infections or vaccinations. The data were obtained in a study of shared clonotypes between healthy human individuals. The overall study: Ranging from 18 to 49 in age, donors were a couple of women and a few men. General study points: Tissues were not sampled, only blood, and their repertoires likely differ.

The TCR comes from a woman aged 40 to 50 in good health. Some clones in this sample may be carry-over from other donors' samples. Material for sequencing was PBMCs.

The CDR3 loop reads CASSLAGGTYNEQFF. The CDR3 DNA reads as TGTGCCAGCAGCCTAGCGGGAGGAACCTACAATGAGCAGTTCTTC. The J gene is TRBJ2-1, the V gene TRBV7-2; the match to TRBD2 covers 11 bases. The CDR3 spans 15 residues. Per germline, CDR1 SGHTA and CDR2 FQGNSA.